This T cell receptor (beta chain) was recovered during a study of PD-1 blockade in mismatch repair-deficient tumors. Trimming removed 4 bases at V and 5 bases at J, with 12 bases between. The CDR3 covers 13 residues. Germline V gene sequence: CDR1 SGDLS, CDR2 YYNGEE. This table comes from immunoSEQ multiplex PCR, and its TCRdb copy is limited to in-frame clones, with some not included. The sample has roughly 130,000 clones; roughly 86% are singletons. Sequencing was performed on peripheral blood, taken just under 74 weeks after starting pembrolizumab. The TCR was taken from an adult with mismatch repair-deficient cancer. The chain combines TRBV9 with TRBJ1-2; no definite D call. CDR3 coding DNA: TGTGCCAGCAGCCCGACCCCTATGTATGGCTACACCTTC. As protein: CASSPTPMYGYTF. The variable domain in full, completed from reference TRBV9 and TRBJ1-2, reads DSGVTQTPKHLITATGQRVTLRCSPRSGDLSVYWYQQSLDQGLQFLIQYYNGEERAKGNILERFSAQQFPDLHSELNLSSLELGDSALYFCASSPTPMYGYTFGSGTRLTVV.